This T cell receptor (beta chain) was observed in a study of CD8+CD57+ T cells in acquired aplastic anemia. In germline, CDR1 is SQVTM, CDR2 ANQGSEA. Trimming pared 2 bases from V and 3 bases from J, leaving 12 bases between. This CDR3 contains 14 residues. A note on this clonotype: Antigen: not known.

Study observations and caveats: No significant patient-versus-control difference appeared in CD8+ Simpson's diversity.

By flow cytometry, patients selected for sequencing had shown an expansion of CD8+CD57+ cells. Every patient had severe acquired aplastic anemia. Template material for TCR beta VDJ and CDR3 profiling consisted of genomic DNA. TCRdb passed the reads through MiXCR, listing each CDR3 protein once. The table has 150,000 to 200,000 distinct CDR3 sequences, more than 45% seen once; the top ten hold approximately 2.9%. Sequenced sample: sorted CD4+, CD8+, or CD8+CD57+ T cells (not recorded which) from PBMCs. The genes are TRBV29-1 and TRBJ2-3, with unresolved D. This clonotype was sampled from a human donor with aplastic anemia. CDR3 in amino acids: CSVEKKLGTDTQYF. Here the CDR3 DNA reads TGCAGCGTTGAAAAAAAGCTGGGGACAGATACGCAGTATTTT.